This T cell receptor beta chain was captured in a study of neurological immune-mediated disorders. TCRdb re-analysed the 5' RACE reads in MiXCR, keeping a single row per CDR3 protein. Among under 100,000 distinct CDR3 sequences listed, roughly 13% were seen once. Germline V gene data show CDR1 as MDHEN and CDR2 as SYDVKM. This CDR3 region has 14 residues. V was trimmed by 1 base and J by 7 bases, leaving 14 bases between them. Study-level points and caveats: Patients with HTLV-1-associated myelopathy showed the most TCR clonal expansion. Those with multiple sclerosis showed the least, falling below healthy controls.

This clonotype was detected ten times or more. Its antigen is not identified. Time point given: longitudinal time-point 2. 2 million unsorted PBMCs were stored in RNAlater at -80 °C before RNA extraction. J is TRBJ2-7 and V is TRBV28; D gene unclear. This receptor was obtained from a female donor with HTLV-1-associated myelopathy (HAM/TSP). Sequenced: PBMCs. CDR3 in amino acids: CASSLLPRLREQYF. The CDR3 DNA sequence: TGTGCCAGCAGTTTATTGCCACGCCTCAGGGAGCAGTACTTC.